This T cell receptor (beta chain) came from a study of a mutant IDH1 vaccine in newly diagnosed glioma. At the level of the study: Most had both radiotherapy and temozolomide beforehand; others had only one.

Study-level results: The study observed vaccine-induced immune responses in approximately 93% of patients.

Comment on this clone: The target antigen is unknown.

CDR1 is SGHTA and CDR2 is FQGNSA in the germline V gene. The CDR3 totals 15 residues. V shed 5 bases, J shed 1 base, and the junction held 5 bases outside the gene matches. The data were produced by immunoSEQ multiplex PCR, yet TCRdb's version contains in-frame clones alone and is incomplete. The profile covers 40,000 to 45,000 clones, with roughly 80% appearing a single time and 4% to 5.5% taken by the ten largest. Described time point: week 35, safety follow-up. Vaccinated patients received 300 ug of mutant IDH1 20-mer peptide per dose, with topical imiquimod. The vaccination schedule gave patients eight doses in weeks 1, 3, 5, 7, 11, 15, 19 and 23. Donor diagnoses consisted of new WHO grade 3 or 4 IDH1-mutant, ATRX-lost astrocytomas.

The rearrangement uses TRBV7-2 and TRBJ2-3; 8 bases agree with TRBD2. This specimen was PBMCs, taken from a glioma patient whose treatment included an IDH1 peptide vaccine. This receptor was identified in a woman in her forties or fifties with glioma. The CDR3 region is CASSPGGPGTDTQYF. The DNA of the CDR3 is TGTGCCAGCAGCCCGGGGGGGCCCGGCACAGATACGCAGTATTTT. The full variable domain, its missing parts supplied by reference TRBV7-2 and TRBJ2-3, is GAGVSQSPSNKVTEKGKDVELRCDPISGHTALYWYRQSLGQGLEFLIYFQGNSAPDKSGLPSDRFSAERTGGSVSTLTIQRTQQEDSAVYLCASSPGGPGTDTQYFGPGTRLTVL.